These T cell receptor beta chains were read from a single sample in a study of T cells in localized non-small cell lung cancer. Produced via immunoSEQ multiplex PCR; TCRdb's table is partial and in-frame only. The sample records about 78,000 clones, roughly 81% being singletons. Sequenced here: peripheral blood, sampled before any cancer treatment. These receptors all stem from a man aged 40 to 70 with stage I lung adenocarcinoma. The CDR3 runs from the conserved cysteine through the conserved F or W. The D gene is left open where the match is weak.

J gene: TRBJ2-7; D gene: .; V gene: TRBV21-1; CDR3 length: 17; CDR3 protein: CASSKALVQDKTYEQYF
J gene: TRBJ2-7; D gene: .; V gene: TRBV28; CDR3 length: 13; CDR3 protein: CATTPGGQYEQYF
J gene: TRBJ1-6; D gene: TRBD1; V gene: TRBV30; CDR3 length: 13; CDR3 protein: CAWSRTGDSPLHF
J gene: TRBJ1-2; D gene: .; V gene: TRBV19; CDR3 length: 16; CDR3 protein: CASRAPAGPSNYGYTF
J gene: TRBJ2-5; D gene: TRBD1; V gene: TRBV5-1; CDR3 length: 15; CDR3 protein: CASSRQGTSEETQYF
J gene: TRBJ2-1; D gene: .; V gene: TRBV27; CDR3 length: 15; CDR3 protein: CASRYKDRPNNEQFF
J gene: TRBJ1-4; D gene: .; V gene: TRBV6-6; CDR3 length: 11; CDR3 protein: CASSYQGRLFF
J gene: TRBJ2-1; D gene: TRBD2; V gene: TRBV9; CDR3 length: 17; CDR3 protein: CASSFGLAGGPRQEQFF
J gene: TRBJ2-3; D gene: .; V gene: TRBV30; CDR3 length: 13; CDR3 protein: CAWSVTDTDTQYF
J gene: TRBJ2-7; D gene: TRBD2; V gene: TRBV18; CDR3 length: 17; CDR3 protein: CASSPPGTSGSSYEQYF
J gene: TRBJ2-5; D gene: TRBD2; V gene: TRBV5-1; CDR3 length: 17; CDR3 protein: CASSSGTSGFSQETQYF
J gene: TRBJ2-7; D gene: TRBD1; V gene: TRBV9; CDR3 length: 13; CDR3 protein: CASSVVPGGEQYF
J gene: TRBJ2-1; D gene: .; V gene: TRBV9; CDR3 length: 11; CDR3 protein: CASAHSDEQFF
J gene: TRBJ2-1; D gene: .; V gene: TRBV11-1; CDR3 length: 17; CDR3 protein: CASSKDNTGRFHNEQFF
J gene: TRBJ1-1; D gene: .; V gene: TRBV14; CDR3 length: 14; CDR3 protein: CASSQKPMNTEAFF
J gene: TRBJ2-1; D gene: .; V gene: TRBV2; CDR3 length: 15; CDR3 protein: CASKLERSVNNEQFF
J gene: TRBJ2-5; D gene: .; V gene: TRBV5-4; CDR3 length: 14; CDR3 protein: CASSPNRDIETQYF
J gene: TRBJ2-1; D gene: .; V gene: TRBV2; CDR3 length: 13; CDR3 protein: CASRGETYNEQFF
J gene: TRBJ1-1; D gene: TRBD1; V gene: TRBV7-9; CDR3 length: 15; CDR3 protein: CASSSRTGVNTEAFF
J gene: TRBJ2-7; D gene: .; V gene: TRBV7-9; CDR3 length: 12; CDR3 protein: CASSPSGHEQYF
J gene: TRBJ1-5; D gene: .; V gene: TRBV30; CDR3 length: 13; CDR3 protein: CAWREDSNQPQHF
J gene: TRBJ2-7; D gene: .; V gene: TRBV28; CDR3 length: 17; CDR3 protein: CASSLISLRSRGYEQYF
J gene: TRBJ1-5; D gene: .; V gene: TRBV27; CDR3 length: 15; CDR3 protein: CASSLRVNSNQPQHF
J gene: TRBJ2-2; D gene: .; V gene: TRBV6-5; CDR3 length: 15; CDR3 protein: CASSLWLANTGELFF
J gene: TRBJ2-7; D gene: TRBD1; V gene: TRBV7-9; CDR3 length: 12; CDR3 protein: CASRQGAGEQYF
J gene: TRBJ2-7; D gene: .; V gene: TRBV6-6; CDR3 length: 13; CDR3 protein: CASSLLGLYEQYF
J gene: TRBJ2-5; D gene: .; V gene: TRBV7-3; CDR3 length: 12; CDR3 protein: CASSNSGETQYF
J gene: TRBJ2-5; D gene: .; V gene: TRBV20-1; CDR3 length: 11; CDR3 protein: CSGQHQETQYF
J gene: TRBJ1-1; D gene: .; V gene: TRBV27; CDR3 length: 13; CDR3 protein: CASARQRNTEAFF
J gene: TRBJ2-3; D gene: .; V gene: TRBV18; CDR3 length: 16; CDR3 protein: CASSLLNGESTDTQYF
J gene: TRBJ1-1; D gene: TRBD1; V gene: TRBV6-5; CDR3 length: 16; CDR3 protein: CASSYWTGTRNTEAFF
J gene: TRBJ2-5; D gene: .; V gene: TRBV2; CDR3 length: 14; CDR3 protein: CASSAITGQETQYF
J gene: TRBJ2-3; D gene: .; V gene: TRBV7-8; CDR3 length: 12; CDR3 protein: CASSLVGDTQYF
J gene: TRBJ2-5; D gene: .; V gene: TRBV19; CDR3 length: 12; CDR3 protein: CASSRAKETQYF
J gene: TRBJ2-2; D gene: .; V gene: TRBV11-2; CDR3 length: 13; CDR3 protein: CASSLYGSGELFF
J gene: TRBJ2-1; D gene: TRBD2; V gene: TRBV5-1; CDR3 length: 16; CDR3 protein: CASSPAGGSSYNEQFF
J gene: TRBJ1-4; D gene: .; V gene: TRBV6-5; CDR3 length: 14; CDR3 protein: CASRAGLEGEKLFF
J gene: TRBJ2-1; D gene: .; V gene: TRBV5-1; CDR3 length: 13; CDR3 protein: CASSFSLANEQFF
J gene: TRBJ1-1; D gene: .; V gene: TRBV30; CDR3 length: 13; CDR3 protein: CAWSSQGNTEAFF
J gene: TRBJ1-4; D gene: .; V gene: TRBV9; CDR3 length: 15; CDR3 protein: CASSVGRGINEKLFF
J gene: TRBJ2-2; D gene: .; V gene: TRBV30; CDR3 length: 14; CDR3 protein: CAWSVLGSTGELFF
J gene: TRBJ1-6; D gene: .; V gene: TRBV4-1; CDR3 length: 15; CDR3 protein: CASRGESSYNSPLHF